These T cell receptor beta chains were read from a single sample in a study of T cells in localized non-small cell lung cancer. Data came from immunoSEQ multiplex PCR; TCRdb stores just in-frame clones and leaves some out. The sample consists of thousands of clones, approximately 15% of them appearing once. This sample comprised normal lung tissue next to the tumor, obtained before any cancer treatment. The receptors were gathered from a male donor at least 60 years old with stage II squamous cell lung carcinoma. Each CDR3 is given with its conserved first and last residue. Each record gives: CDR3 protein, CDR3 DNA, CDR3 length, clone size, V gene, J gene, D gene. A D gene is named only where the DNA matches it firmly. A row's size may be missing; if present it is once, few, many or a size class.

CDR3 protein: CASSPSGPSGGELFF; CDR3 DNA: TGTGCCAGCAGTCCCTCGGGACCGTCGGGAGGGGAGCTGTTTTTT; CDR3 length: 15; clone size: medium-sized; V gene: TRBV6-8; J gene: TRBJ2-2; D gene: NA
CDR3 protein: CAISELAGQEGGYTF; CDR3 DNA: TGTGCCATCAGTGAGTTGGCAGGGCAGGAAGGTGGCTACACCTTC; CDR3 length: 15; clone size: many; V gene: TRBV10-3; J gene: TRBJ1-2; D gene: NA
CDR3 protein: CASSSLGLAGSGANVLTF; CDR3 DNA: TGTGCCAGCAGCTCCCTGGGACTAGCGGGATCTGGGGCCAACGTCCTGACTTTC; CDR3 length: 18; clone size: NA; V gene: TRBV11-3; J gene: TRBJ2-6; D gene: TRBD2
CDR3 protein: CASSAVGGPSTDTQYF; CDR3 DNA: TGTGCCAGCAGCGCGGTAGGAGGGCCTAGCACAGATACGCAGTATTTT; CDR3 length: 16; clone size: few; V gene: TRBV28; J gene: TRBJ2-3; D gene: NA
CDR3 protein: CASSARTSGREEFF; CDR3 DNA: TGTGCCAGCAGCGCCCGGACTAGCGGGAGAGAGGAGTTTTTT; CDR3 length: 14; clone size: few; V gene: TRBV11-3; J gene: TRBJ2-2; D gene: TRBD2
CDR3 protein: CASSQEIHSNYGYTF; CDR3 DNA: TGTGCCAGCAGCCAAGAAATACACTCTAACTATGGCTACACCTTC; CDR3 length: 15; clone size: few; V gene: TRBV14; J gene: TRBJ1-2; D gene: NA
CDR3 protein: CASSVDGGEKLFF; CDR3 DNA: TGTGCCAGCAGCGTAGACGGGGGTGAAAAACTGTTTTTT; CDR3 length: 13; clone size: few; V gene: TRBV9; J gene: TRBJ1-4; D gene: NA
CDR3 protein: CASSNPATGELFF; CDR3 DNA: TGTGCCAGCAGTAATCCAGCGACCGGGGAGCTGTTTTTT; CDR3 length: 13; clone size: NA; V gene: TRBV14; J gene: TRBJ2-2; D gene: NA
CDR3 protein: CASSIVGRLSYGYTF; CDR3 DNA: TGTGCCAGTAGTATAGTTGGCAGGTTATCCTATGGCTACACCTTC; CDR3 length: 15; clone size: NA; V gene: TRBV19; J gene: TRBJ1-2; D gene: NA
CDR3 protein: CASSDKGAMSNQPQHF; CDR3 DNA: TGTGCCAGCAGCGACAAGGGGGCTATGAGCAATCAGCCCCAGCATTTT; CDR3 length: 16; clone size: many; V gene: TRBV6-8; J gene: TRBJ1-5; D gene: TRBD1
CDR3 protein: CASSLRQGVNTEAFF; CDR3 DNA: TGTGCCAGCAGCTTAAGGCAGGGGGTGAACACTGAAGCTTTCTTT; CDR3 length: 15; clone size: NA; V gene: TRBV11-3; J gene: TRBJ1-1; D gene: TRBD1
CDR3 protein: CASSLELDRGQKLFF; CDR3 DNA: TGCGCCAGCAGCTTGGAACTGGACAGGGGACAAAAACTGTTTTTT; CDR3 length: 15; clone size: few; V gene: TRBV5-1; J gene: TRBJ1-4; D gene: TRBD1
CDR3 protein: CASRPGHTDTQYF; CDR3 DNA: TGTGCCAGCAGGCCGGGACACACAGATACGCAGTATTTT; CDR3 length: 13; clone size: NA; V gene: TRBV28; J gene: TRBJ2-3; D gene: NA
CDR3 protein: CASSRVAGDTGELFF; CDR3 DNA: TGTGCCAGCAGCAGGGTAGCGGGAGACACCGGGGAGCTGTTTTTT; CDR3 length: 15; clone size: NA; V gene: TRBV11-3; J gene: TRBJ2-2; D gene: TRBD2
CDR3 protein: CASSLLRDGGTQYF; CDR3 DNA: TGTGCCAGCAGCCTCCTCCGGGACGGTGGTACGCAGTATTTT; CDR3 length: 14; clone size: NA; V gene: TRBV9; J gene: TRBJ2-3; D gene: NA
CDR3 protein: CASSLRQNYGYTF; CDR3 DNA: TGTGCCAGTAGTCTCAGACAGAACTATGGCTACACCTTC; CDR3 length: 13; clone size: few; V gene: TRBV19; J gene: TRBJ1-2; D gene: NA
CDR3 protein: CASSQVWTANTEAFF; CDR3 DNA: TGTGCCAGCAGCCAAGTCTGGACAGCGAACACTGAAGCTTTCTTT; CDR3 length: 15; clone size: few; V gene: TRBV11-3; J gene: TRBJ1-1; D gene: NA
CDR3 protein: CASTGTAGWMNTEAFF; CDR3 DNA: TGTGCCAGCACCGGGACAGCGGGGTGGATGAACACTGAAGCTTTCTTT; CDR3 length: 16; clone size: NA; V gene: TRBV25-1; J gene: TRBJ1-1; D gene: TRBD1
CDR3 protein: CASSIIGGPNTGELFF; CDR3 DNA: TGTGCCAGTAGTATAATCGGAGGCCCGAACACCGGGGAGCTGTTTTTT; CDR3 length: 16; clone size: few; V gene: TRBV19; J gene: TRBJ2-2; D gene: NA
CDR3 protein: CASSIEHRVVGSDTQYF; CDR3 DNA: TGTGCCAGTAGTATTGAGCACAGGGTAGTAGGGTCAGATACGCAGTATTTT; CDR3 length: 17; clone size: NA; V gene: TRBV19; J gene: TRBJ2-3; D gene: NA
CDR3 protein: CASISGSLEQFF; CDR3 DNA: TGTGCCAGTATTAGCGGGAGCTTAGAGCAGTTCTTC; CDR3 length: 12; clone size: NA; V gene: TRBV19; J gene: TRBJ2-1; D gene: TRBD2
CDR3 protein: CASSRGSYNEQFF; CDR3 DNA: TGTGCCAGTAGTAGGGGGTCCTACAATGAGCAGTTCTTC; CDR3 length: 13; clone size: few; V gene: TRBV19; J gene: TRBJ2-1; D gene: NA
CDR3 protein: CAWAMRLVSSYNEQFF; CDR3 DNA: TGTGCCTGGGCGATGAGGCTAGTTAGTTCCTACAATGAGCAGTTCTTC; CDR3 length: 16; clone size: NA; V gene: TRBV30; J gene: TRBJ2-1; D gene: NA
CDR3 protein: CASSSGQGAGMNTEAFF; CDR3 DNA: TGTGCCAGCAGCTCCGGACAGGGGGCGGGCATGAACACTGAAGCTTTCTTT; CDR3 length: 17; clone size: medium-sized; V gene: TRBV11-3; J gene: TRBJ1-1; D gene: TRBD1
CDR3 protein: CSVGSTTYNEQFF; CDR3 DNA: TGCAGCGTGGGGTCTACGACCTACAATGAGCAGTTCTTC; CDR3 length: 13; clone size: NA; V gene: TRBV29-1; J gene: TRBJ2-1; D gene: NA
CDR3 protein: CASSARDSGNTIYF; CDR3 DNA: TGTGCCAGCAGCGCTCGGGACAGTGGAAACACCATATATTTT; CDR3 length: 14; clone size: few; V gene: TRBV11-3; J gene: TRBJ1-3; D gene: TRBD1
CDR3 protein: CASRETSTGANVLTF; CDR3 DNA: TGTGCCAGCAGGGAGACTAGCACCGGGGCCAACGTCCTGACTTTC; CDR3 length: 15; clone size: few; V gene: TRBV11-3; J gene: TRBJ2-6; D gene: TRBD2
CDR3 protein: CASSITHNTEAFF; CDR3 DNA: TGTGCCAGTAGTATCACCCATAACACTGAAGCTTTCTTT; CDR3 length: 13; clone size: few; V gene: TRBV19; J gene: TRBJ1-1; D gene: NA
CDR3 protein: CASTGQGVNYGYTF; CDR3 DNA: TGTGCCAGCACCGGACAGGGTGTGAACTATGGCTACACCTTC; CDR3 length: 14; clone size: few; V gene: TRBV6-8; J gene: TRBJ1-2; D gene: TRBD1
CDR3 protein: CASSLGDRNTEAFF; CDR3 DNA: TGTGCCAGCAGCTTGGGCGACAGGAACACTGAAGCTTTCTTT; CDR3 length: 14; clone size: medium-sized; V gene: TRBV11-3; J gene: TRBJ1-1; D gene: NA
CDR3 protein: CASSPSGDFYEQYF; CDR3 DNA: TGTGCCAGCAGCCCTAGCGGGGATTTCTACGAGCAGTACTTC; CDR3 length: 14; clone size: NA; V gene: TRBV2; J gene: TRBJ2-7; D gene: TRBD2
CDR3 protein: CASSPGQENTEAFF; CDR3 DNA: TGTGCCAGCTCACCTGGACAGGAGAACACTGAAGCTTTCTTT; CDR3 length: 14; clone size: few; V gene: TRBV18; J gene: TRBJ1-1; D gene: TRBD1
CDR3 protein: CASSARDSPPYEQYF; CDR3 DNA: TGTGCCAGTAGTGCCCGGGACAGTCCCCCCTACGAGCAGTACTTC; CDR3 length: 15; clone size: NA; V gene: TRBV19; J gene: TRBJ2-7; D gene: TRBD1
CDR3 protein: CASSPPTSGGPYNEQFF; CDR3 DNA: TGTGCCAGCTCACCACCCACTAGCGGGGGTCCTTACAATGAGCAGTTCTTC; CDR3 length: 17; clone size: NA; V gene: TRBV18; J gene: TRBJ2-1; D gene: TRBD2
CDR3 protein: CASSLGSAGVGYQETQYF; CDR3 DNA: TGTGCCAGCAGCTTAGGTTCCGCGGGAGTAGGGTACCAAGAGACCCAGTACTTC; CDR3 length: 18; clone size: few; V gene: TRBV11-3; J gene: TRBJ2-5; D gene: TRBD2
CDR3 protein: CASSPSGGSTDTQYF; CDR3 DNA: TGCGCCAGCAGCCCTAGCGGGGGTAGCACAGATACGCAGTATTTT; CDR3 length: 15; clone size: once; V gene: TRBV5-1; J gene: TRBJ2-3; D gene: TRBD2
CDR3 protein: CASSYSWGAQTEAFF; CDR3 DNA: TGTGCCAGCAGTTACTCTTGGGGGGCGCAAACTGAAGCTTTCTTT; CDR3 length: 15; clone size: few; V gene: TRBV6-8; J gene: TRBJ1-1; D gene: NA
CDR3 protein: CATPGTGGVETQYF; CDR3 DNA: TGTGCCACCCCGGGAACAGGGGGCGTGGAGACCCAGTACTTC; CDR3 length: 14; clone size: NA; V gene: TRBV6-8; J gene: TRBJ2-5; D gene: TRBD1
CDR3 protein: CATGTDAITDTQYF; CDR3 DNA: TGTGCCACGGGGACAGATGCAATCACAGATACGCAGTATTTT; CDR3 length: 14; clone size: NA; V gene: TRBV6-8; J gene: TRBJ2-3; D gene: TRBD1
CDR3 protein: CASSFWGLALYEQYF; CDR3 DNA: TGTGCCAGCAGCTTTTGGGGACTAGCGCTCTACGAGCAGTACTTC; CDR3 length: 15; clone size: many; V gene: TRBV11-3; J gene: TRBJ2-7; D gene: TRBD2
CDR3 protein: CASTQGSETQYF; CDR3 DNA: TGCGCCAGCACCCAGGGGTCCGAGACCCAGTACTTC; CDR3 length: 12; clone size: NA; V gene: TRBV10-2; J gene: TRBJ2-5; D gene: NA
CDR3 protein: CASSPGRSTGELFF; CDR3 DNA: TGTGCCAGCTCACCAGGCAGGTCCACCGGGGAGCTGTTTTTT; CDR3 length: 14; clone size: once; V gene: TRBV18; J gene: TRBJ2-2; D gene: NA
CDR3 protein: CASSVRGTSGGLGDEQFF; CDR3 DNA: TGTGCCAGCAGCGTGAGAGGGACTAGCGGGGGCCTCGGGGATGAGCAGTTCTTC; CDR3 length: 18; clone size: few; V gene: TRBV9; J gene: TRBJ2-1; D gene: TRBD2
CDR3 protein: CASSVTVNTEAFF; CDR3 DNA: TGTGCCAGCAGTGTTACGGTGAACACTGAAGCTTTCTTT; CDR3 length: 13; clone size: few; V gene: TRBV9; J gene: TRBJ1-1; D gene: NA